The 18 T cell receptor beta chains listed next were all sequenced from one sample in a study of cytomegalovirus exposure and HLA in healthy donors. With 60 Vbeta and 13 Jbeta primers, the PCR was carried out. Clones were sequenced by immunoSEQ multiplex PCR, and TCRdb holds only the in-frame ones, with some missing. The data hold roughly 150,000 clones, with less than 80% observed a single time. The material sequenced was PBMCs. The receptors were gathered from a middle-aged man in good health and CMV-seropositive.

V is TRBV5-1 and J is TRBJ2-1; TRBD1 might be the D (6 bases). The ends were cut back, 4 bases at V and 0 bases at J, with 11 bases in the middle. This CDR3 is 15 amino acids long. Germline CDR1 SGHRS, CDR2 YFSETQ. The CDR3 DNA reads as TGCGCCAGCAGCGCAGGACAGAGCTCCTACAATGAGCAGTTCTTC. Residues: CASSAGQSSYNEQFF. Full variable domain (outside the CDR3, taken from reference TRBV5-1 and TRBJ2-1): KAGVTQTPRYLIKTRGQQVTLSCSPISGHRSVSWYQQTPGQGLQFLFEYFSETQRNKGNFPGRFSGRQFSNSRSEMNVSTLELGDSALYLCASSAGQSSYNEQFFGPGTRLTVL.

This clone was detected only a few times. The chain combines TRBV5-1 with TRBJ2-7; perhaps TRBD1 as D (5 bases). Germline V gene sequence: CDR1 SGHRS, CDR2 YFSETQ. This CDR3 region has 14 residues. The V end was cut by 2 bases, the J end by 2 bases, with 11 bases between. The CDR3 DNA reads TGCGCCAGCAGCTTTCGAGCAGGGCCCTACGAGCAGTACTTC. This sequence encodes CASSFRAGPYEQYF. Full variable domain (remainder filled in from reference TRBV5-1 and TRBJ2-7): KAGVTQTPRYLIKTRGQQVTLSCSPISGHRSVSWYQQTPGQGLQFLFEYFSETQRNKGNFPGRFSGRQFSNSRSEMNVSTLELGDSALYLCASSFRAGPYEQYFGPGTRLTVT.

V is TRBV19 and J is TRBJ1-5, with D perhaps matching TRBD1 (5 bases). V was pared by 5 bases and J by 5 bases, with 19 bases between. CDR3 length equals 16 residues. Germline CDR1 reads LNHDA; CDR2 reads SQIVND (reference sequence). CDR3 protein: CASSDRDPGGDQPQHF. The DNA of the CDR3 is TGTGCCAGTAGTGACCGGGACCCCGGAGGGGATCAGCCCCAGCATTTT.

This chain uses TRBV2 with TRBJ1-2; D gene ambiguous. The CDR3 totals 13 residues. The germline gives CDR1 SNHLY, CDR2 FYNNEI. V was cut by 10 bases and J by 4 bases, with 16 bases left in between. The DNA of the CDR3 is TGTGCCACCCAAGGAGTGTTCGGCTATGGCTACACCTTC. Its protein is CATQGVFGYGYTF.

This clone was seen just once. The CDR3 nucleotides read TGTGCCAGCAGCAAAGACAGGGGGGTCAATGAGCAGTTCTTC. It yields the protein CASSKDRGVNEQFF. V is TRBV5-4 and J is TRBJ2-1; 9 bases agree with TRBD1. There are 14 residues in the CDR3. Germline V gene lookup returns CDR1 SGHNT and CDR2 YYREEE (reference sequence). J gave up 6 bases and V 4 bases, and 5 bases lay outside the gene matches.

This clone is a singleton in its sample. The chain carries TRBV15 and TRBJ2-1, with 10 bases fitting TRBD2. Germline values: CDR1 LNHNV, CDR2 YYDKDF (reference sequence). There are 15 residues in the CDR3. V dropped 5 bases and J dropped 5; count of bases not matched to a gene: 6. This CDR3 reads CATSGGLAAHNEQFF. CDR3 bases: TGTGCCACCAGCGGCGGACTAGCGGCCCACAATGAGCAGTTCTTC.

V is TRBV5-4 and J is TRBJ2-7; D is ambiguous. The germline gives CDR1 SGHNT, CDR2 YYREEE (reference sequence). The CDR3 length is 16 residues. Between the trimmed V and J ends, which lost 0 bases and 4 bases, there was a span of 17 bases. The CDR3 bases are TGTGCCAGCAGCTTGGAATCGAACGGAGTGTTGTACGAGCAGTACTTC. Protein: CASSLESNGVLYEQYF.

The chain combines TRBV28 with TRBJ2-1; no clear D gene. The CDR3 length is 14 residues. V gave up 5 bases and J gave up 9 bases, with 17 bases separating them. Germline CDR1 reads MDHEN; CDR2 reads SYDVKM. The CDR3: CASSPRGVLGEQFF. The CDR3 DNA follows: TGTGCCAGCAGTCCAAGAGGCGTCCTCGGTGAGCAGTTCTTC.

The rearrangement uses TRBV28 and TRBJ1-6; 8 bases are a match to TRBD1. V gave up 4 bases and J gave up 5 bases; unmatched junction bases: 1. The germline V gene encodes CDR1 MDHEN and CDR2 SYDVKM. The CDR3 is made up of 14 amino acids. The DNA of the CDR3 is TGTGCCAGCAGTTCACAGGGGGATAATTCACCCCTCCACTTT. It translates to CASSSQGDNSPLHF.

In its sample, this clone was seen a few times. The rearrangement links TRBV6-6 to TRBJ1-1; 9 bases are shared with TRBD1. V was pared by 5 bases and J by 3 bases, with 7 bases of the junction left unmatched. CDR3 length: 15 amino acids. Germline CDR1 reads MNHNY; CDR2 reads SVGAGI (reference sequence). DNA for the CDR3: TGTGCCAGCAGTAATGGACAGGGGTATCACACTGAAGCTTTCTTT. It translates to CASSNGQGYHTEAFF.

CDR3 nucleotide sequence: TGTGCCAGCAGCATGGGACAGCCTGGAAACACCATATATTTT. Protein: CASSMGQPGNTIYF. The V call is TRBV7-9, the J call TRBJ1-3, with TRBD1 matching 7 bases. This CDR3 has 14 amino acids. V dropped 5 bases and J dropped 2; count of bases not matched to a gene: 3. Germline-derived CDR1 and CDR2 are SEHNR and FQNEAQ (reference sequence).

In DNA, the CDR3 is TGTGCCAGCAGCGTAGGCGGCGGGCCCCAAGAGACCCAGTACTTC. Amino acids: CASSVGGGPQETQYF. The V and J genes are TRBV9 and TRBJ2-5; a weak D match, TRBD2 (5 bases). Per the germline V gene, CDR1 is SGDLS and CDR2 is YYNGEE. Deletions cut 0 bases from V and 1 base from J, with 10 bases between. This CDR3 is built from 15 residues. The variable domain in full, with the rest retrieved from reference TRBV9 and TRBJ2-5, is DSGVTQTPKHLITATGQRVTLRCSPRSGDLSVYWYQQSLDQGLQFLIQYYNGEERAKGNILERFSAQQFPDLHSELNLSSLELGDSALYFCASSVGGGPQETQYFGPGTRLLVL.

The chain uses TRBV15 and TRBJ2-1, with D possibly matching TRBD2 (5 bases). V lost 7 bases and J 10 bases, leaving 17 bases between the germline ends. In germline, CDR1 is LNHNV, CDR2 YYDKDF (reference sequence). CDR3 length: 13 residues. This CDR3 is CATTKDRRGEQFF. The DNA for the CDR3 is TGTGCCACCACCAAAGACCGGAGAGGGGAGCAGTTCTTC.

The chain links TRBV6-5 to TRBJ2-7; tentative D call: TRBD2 (6 bases). The CDR3 runs to 15 residues. V gave up 4 bases and J gave up 2 bases, with 15 bases separating them. CDR1 MNHEY and CDR2 SVGAGI come from the germline V gene. The DNA for the CDR3 is TGTGCCAGCAGTTCGGAAGTAGCGGCGCCCTACGAGCAGTACTTC. Its protein product is CASSSEVAAPYEQYF.

J is TRBJ2-5 and V is TRBV20-1; D gene unclear. TRBJ2-7 explains the end of the DNA better; the J call may be wrong. CDR3 length: 10 residues. The V gene's germline CDR1 is DFQATT and CDR2 SNEGSKA (reference sequence). In DNA, the CDR3 is TGCAGTGCTAGGGGCCCCGAGCAGTACTTC. Its protein product is CSARGPEQYF.

The V call is TRBV18, the J call TRBJ2-2, with TRBD2 matching over 10 bases. CDR3 length: 15 residues. Per the germline V gene, CDR1 is KGHSH and CDR2 is LQKENI. Unmatched junction bases numbered 7, after V lost 8 bases and J lost 4 bases. This CDR3 is CASESGRAVTGELFF. The CDR3 DNA reads TGTGCCAGCGAGAGCGGGAGGGCCGTCACCGGGGAGCTGTTTTTT.

The CDR3 sequence: CASRYRASGFLNTGELFF. The CDR3 coding sequence is TGTGCCAGCAGGTATCGGGCTAGCGGGTTCTTGAACACCGGGGAGCTGTTTTTT. The V call is TRBV2, the J call TRBJ2-2; 8 bases match TRBD2. This CDR3 comprises 18 residues. V was clipped by 6 bases and J by 1 base; unmatched bases: 13. CDR1 SNHLY and CDR2 FYNNEI come from the germline V gene.

CDR3 loop: CASSEGAAGYGYTF. The CDR3 region has the DNA TGTGCCAGCAGTGAAGGTGCCGCAGGGTATGGCTACACCTTC. This rearrangement joins TRBV6-1 to TRBJ1-2; TRBD1 is a possible D gene (5 bases). This CDR3 is 14 amino acids long. V gave up 1 base and J gave up 5 bases, with 11 bases separating them. CDR1 MNHNS and CDR2 SASEGT come from the germline V gene.